One and the same sample provided the 2 T cell receptor beta chains below, sequenced in a study of draining lymph node invasion in breast cancer (dated by TCRdb to 2019 to 2021). The library was made by bulk RNA-seq. The sequencer was an Illumina HiSeq 2500. Using fastp at Q25 and MiXCR, TCRdb reprocessed the public reads and kept productive beta chains. Rows with one shared CDR3 protein collapse into an entry with the most common genes and DNA. The sample includes around 1,300 distinct CDR3 sequences, with 55% to 70% observed a single time. Less than 8.5% of the sample is taken by the ten largest. Memory conventional CD4 T cells were sorted as CD4+ CD45RA- CD25- cells. The sequenced sample was sorted memory CD4+ effector T cells from the tumor. The cell subset or site label on this specimen signifies: CD45RA-negative sorted CD4+ T cells (memory Tconv or effector/memory Treg). The receptors stem from a female donor with luminal breast cancer.

This clonotype has only one observation. The V call is TRBV7-2, the J call TRBJ2-5; 9 bases are shared with TRBD1. Germline assignment: CDR1 SGHTA and CDR2 FQGNSA. V was clipped by 5 bases and J by 5 bases; unmatched bases: 9. The CDR3 has 15 amino acids. The CDR3 is CASSPQTGGGETQYF. The CDR3 nucleotides are TGTGCCAGCAGCCCCCAGACAGGGGGAGGGGAGACCCAGTACTTC.

This clonotype has just a few counts. V usage is TRBV28 and J usage is TRBJ1-6; 8 bases align to TRBD1. CDR1 MDHEN and CDR2 SYDVKM come from the germline V gene. This CDR3 contains 14 residues. The ends lost 5 bases at V and 7 bases at J; junction bases unmatched: 4. The CDR3 DNA sequence: TGTGCCAGCAGTCCAGGGGGCGACAATTCACCCCTCCACTTT. Translating gives CASSPGGDNSPLHF. Full variable domain (rest looked up from reference TRBV28 and TRBJ1-6): DVKVTQSSRYLVKRTGEKVFLECVQDMDHENMFWYRQDPGLGLRLIYFSYDVKMKEKGDIPEGYSVSREKKERFSLILESASTNQTSMYLCASSPGGDNSPLHFGNGTRLTVT.